The source of this T cell receptor (beta chain) is a study of blood T cell repertoires in COVID-19. Study background: The origin of the acute and convalescent COVID-19 samples was the United States, Italy and Spain.

The V gene end was trimmed by 4 bases and the J gene end by 1 base; junction bases not matched to a gene: 4. The CDR3 is 14 residues long. CDR1 is SQVTM, CDR2 ANQGSEA, per germline. Per the original methods: Cell counts per sample came from amplifying reference gene primers. Some clones are missing from TCRdb's copy, which holds only in-frame ones; the method was immunoSEQ multiplex PCR. V, J and clone size reflect that table, while D and trimming were determined from the DNA. The sample lists under 150,000 clones; 90% were seen once. Specimen: peripheral blood. J is TRBJ2-3 and V is TRBV29-1, with 8 bases identical to TRBD2. The receptor was derived from a human donor with active COVID-19. The donor label of this sample is uncertain. CDR3 region: CSVGRTSRTDTQYF. The DNA for the CDR3 is TGCAGCGTTGGAAGGACTAGCCGCACAGATACGCAGTATTTT.